A selection of T cell receptor beta chains follows, all from one sample in a study of STAT5B mutations in CD4+ large granular lymphocyte leukemia. TCRdb keeps only in-frame clones here, not all; method: immunoSEQ multiplex PCR. Found here are tens of thousands of clones, less than 85% of them singletons; the top ten hold 1.5%. The sequenced material came from CD4+ T cells from blood buffy coats. The receptors shown here come from a human donor in good health. The CDR3 runs from the conserved cysteine through the conserved F or W. Fields, in order: J gene, D gene, V gene, clone size, CDR3 protein, CDR3 DNA. The D gene is left open where the match is weak. A row's size may be missing; if present it is once, few, many or a size class.

>TRBJ1-1|TRBD1|TRBV2|few
CASSPDRAAFF
TGTGCCAGCAGCCCAGACAGGGCAGCTTTCTTT
>TRBJ2-5|TRBD1|TRBV4-1|few
CASSQGDRGRETQYF
TGCGCCAGCAGCCAAGGGGACAGGGGTCGGGAGACCCAGTACTTC
>TRBJ1-3|NA|TRBV9|NA
CASSVAPGQGAGNTIYF
TGTGCCAGCAGCGTAGCCCCTGGTCAGGGAGCCGGAAACACCATATATTTT
>TRBJ2-3|NA|TRBV7-2|NA
CASSSWGDRTDTQYF
TGTGCCAGCAGCTCATGGGGCGATCGCACAGATACGCAGTATTTT
>TRBJ1-6|NA|TRBV18|few
CASSLDDSLNSPLHF
TGTGCCAGCTCACTCGACGACAGCCTAAATTCACCCCTCCACTTT
>TRBJ1-3|NA|TRBV18|NA
CASSVERGEWNTIYF
TGTGCCAGCTCGGTCGAGCGGGGGGAGTGGAACACCATATATTTT
>TRBJ2-5|TRBD2|TRBV10-2|NA
CASRTSGEETQYF
TGCGCCAGCAGAACTAGCGGGGAAGAGACCCAGTACTTC
>TRBJ2-2|NA|TRBV5-4|NA
CASSLDRDVTGELFF
TGTGCCAGCAGCTTGGACAGGGATGTCACCGGGGAGCTGTTTTTT
>TRBJ1-1|NA|TRBV2|NA
CASSLYPGMDPNTEAFF
TGTGCCAGCAGTTTATATCCGGGGATGGACCCGAACACTGAAGCTTTCTTT
>TRBJ1-2|NA|TRBV15|few
CATSRGDTVYGYTF
TGTGCCACCAGCAGAGGGGACACCGTCTATGGCTACACCTTC
>TRBJ1-4|NA|TRBV19|NA
CASSMRASQNEKLFF
TGTGCCAGTAGTATGCGGGCCTCTCAGAATGAAAAACTGTTTTTT
>TRBJ2-5|TRBD2|TRBV7-2|NA
CASSLAPGLAQETQYF
TGTGCCAGCAGCTTAGCGCCGGGACTAGCGCAAGAGACCCAGTACTTC
>TRBJ1-4|TRBD1|TRBV2|NA
CASKPGQSNEKLFF
TGTGCCAGTAAACCGGGACAGAGTAATGAAAAACTGTTTTTT
>TRBJ1-3|TRBD1|TRBV6-1|NA
CASSPTGDSGNTIYF
TGTGCCAGCAGCCCCACAGGGGACTCTGGAAACACCATATATTTT
>TRBJ2-1|NA|TRBV5-6|NA
CASSFSGQSYNEQFF
TGTGCCAGCAGCTTTTCAGGGCAATCCTACAATGAGCAGTTCTTC
>TRBJ1-5|NA|TRBV6-5|NA
CASSYYSTGSLRPQHF
TGTGCCAGCAGTTACTACTCGACAGGCTCCTTGAGGCCCCAGCATTTT
>TRBJ2-1|TRBD1|TRBV9|few
CASSEGQGAYNEQFF
TGTGCCAGCAGCGAAGGACAGGGGGCCTACAATGAGCAGTTCTTC
>TRBJ2-7|TRBD2|TRBV2|few
CASSGGGTYEQYF
TGTGCCAGCAGCGGGGGGGGTACCTACGAGCAGTACTTC
>TRBJ2-2|NA|TRBV28|NA
CASSYREGGELFF
TGTGCCAGCAGTTACAGGGAGGGCGGGGAGCTGTTTTTT
>TRBJ2-5|NA|TRBV4-1|NA
CASSQDSWGSSTRETQYF
TGCGCCAGCAGCCAAGATTCTTGGGGCTCAAGCACAAGAGAGACCCAGTACTTC
>TRBJ1-4|TRBD1|TRBV6-5|few
CASSPGTGGREKLFF
TGTGCCAGCAGTCCCGGGACAGGGGGAAGGGAAAAACTGTTTTTT
>TRBJ1-6|NA|TRBV13|NA
CASSLGGGGSPLHF
TGTGCCAGCAGCTTAGGGGGGGGTGGTTCACCCCTCCACTTT
>TRBJ1-6|NA|TRBV6-5|few
CASSYSTGAYNSPLHF
TGTGCCAGCAGTTACTCGACGGGGGCCTATAATTCACCCCTCCACTTT
>TRBJ2-2|NA|TRBV5-4|once
CASSQVDTGELFF
TGTGCCAGCAGCCAGGTAGACACCGGGGAGCTGTTTTTT
>TRBJ1-4|NA|TRBV7-9|few
CASSLAGAREKLFF
TGTGCCAGCAGCTTAGCAGGGGCTCGTGAAAAACTGTTTTTT
>TRBJ2-5|NA|TRBV30|NA
CAWSGLTVEETQYF
TGTGCCTGGAGTGGGCTGACGGTAGAAGAGACCCAGTACTTC
>TRBJ2-1|TRBD2|TRBV7-2|NA
CASSLQSPSGGYNEQFF
TGTGCCAGCAGCTTACAGTCCCCTAGCGGTGGGTACAATGAGCAGTTCTTC
>TRBJ2-5|NA|TRBV5-1|NA
CASSLVGSETQYF
TGCGCCAGCAGCTTGGTCGGATCAGAGACCCAGTACTTC
>TRBJ2-1|NA|TRBV29-1|NA
CSAGFRGTFNEQFF
TGCAGCGCCGGCTTCAGGGGTACATTCAATGAGCAGTTCTTC
>TRBJ2-6|NA|TRBV7-9|NA
CASSSSGANVLTF
TGTGCCAGCAGCTCGTCTGGGGCCAACGTCCTGACTTTC
>TRBJ2-3|NA|TRBV4-1|NA
CASSPGDTQYF
TGCGCCAGCAGCCCGGGAGATACGCAGTATTTT
>TRBJ2-1|NA|TRBV19|NA
CASSIGTFGEQFF
TGTGCCAGTAGTATAGGCACCTTTGGGGAGCAGTTCTTC
>TRBJ2-3|NA|TRBV5-1|NA
CASRPTASTDTQYF
TGCGCCAGCAGGCCGACAGCAAGCACAGATACGCAGTATTTT
>TRBJ2-1|TRBD1|TRBV6-1|NA
CASSEAGQGFSSEQFF
TGTGCCAGCAGTGAAGCGGGACAGGGGTTTTCGAGTGAGCAGTTCTTC
>TRBJ2-5|NA|TRBV25-1|NA
CASSLIGGIEETQYF
TGTGCCAGCAGCCTAATCGGGGGAATAGAAGAGACCCAGTACTTC
>TRBJ2-1|NA|TRBV7-2|NA
CASARGTYNEQFF
TGTGCCAGCGCTCGGGGGACCTACAATGAGCAGTTCTTC
>TRBJ2-3|TRBD2|TRBV18|once
CASSPTSGQSTDTQYF
TGTGCCAGCTCACCTACTAGCGGGCAAAGCACAGATACGCAGTATTTT
>TRBJ1-5|NA|TRBV7-7|NA
CASSRRTPRGNQPQHF
TGTGCTAGCAGCCGTAGGACCCCTAGGGGCAATCAGCCCCAGCATTTT
>TRBJ1-4|NA|TRBV2|NA
CASRRDTRLFF
TGTGCCAGCAGGCGGGACACTAGACTGTTTTTT
>TRBJ2-4|TRBD2|TRBV18|NA
CASSPPLAGGTKNIQYF
TGTGCCAGCTCACCACCCCTAGCGGGGGGAACCAAAAACATTCAGTACTTC
>TRBJ2-2|TRBD1|TRBV5-6|NA
CASSFQGRDRNTGELFF
TGTGCCAGCAGCTTCCAGGGCAGGGACAGGAACACCGGGGAGCTGTTTTTT
>TRBJ1-2|NA|TRBV30|few
CAWSVRGLFRDTRETHGYTF
TGTGCCTGGAGTGTACGAGGCCTTTTTCGGGACACTCGTGAAACGCATGGCTACACCTTC
>TRBJ2-5|TRBD2|TRBV5-1|NA
CASSLAVAGDQETQYF
TGCGCCAGCAGCTTAGCGGTAGCGGGGGACCAAGAGACCCAGTACTTC
>TRBJ1-2|TRBD1|TRBV6-5|NA
CASSRQGNGYTF
TGTGCCAGCAGTCGACAGGGGAATGGCTACACCTTC
>TRBJ1-5|NA|TRBV4-2|few
CASSQGGRNNQPQHF
TGTGCCAGCAGCCAAGGGGGACGGAACAATCAGCCCCAGCATTTT
>TRBJ2-5|NA|TRBV9|once
CASSVAIGDVLAVETQYF
TGTGCCAGCAGCGTAGCTATTGGGGACGTCCTGGCCGTGGAGACCCAGTACTTC
>TRBJ2-1|TRBD2|TRBV13|once
CASSISGRNNEQFF
TGTGCCAGCAGCATTAGCGGGAGAAACAATGAGCAGTTCTTC
>TRBJ2-5|TRBD1|TRBV18|NA
CASSQYHGQATRETQYF
TGTGCCAGCTCACAATACCATGGACAGGCCACGAGGGAGACCCAGTACTTC
>TRBJ2-1|TRBD1|TRBV6-1|few
CASREQPGQGIDEQFF
TGTGCCAGCAGAGAACAACCGGGACAGGGGATCGATGAGCAGTTCTTC
>TRBJ2-3|NA|TRBV2|NA
CASSHDGPGTDTQYF
TGTGCCAGCAGTCACGACGGACCCGGCACAGATACGCAGTATTTT
>TRBJ2-2|NA|TRBV29-1|NA
CSVDIRNTGELFF
TGCAGCGTTGATATCCGGAACACCGGGGAGCTGTTTTTT
>TRBJ1-5|NA|TRBV28|NA
CASSLGGAGGSSQHF
TGTGCCAGCAGTTTAGGGGGGGCTGGGGGTTCGTCCCAGCATTTT
>TRBJ1-6|NA|TRBV28|NA
CASSFGSSPLHF
TGTGCCAGCAGTTTTGGGAGCTCACCCCTCCACTTT
>TRBJ1-1|NA|TRBV19|NA
CASSISPQGMNTEAFF
TGTGCCAGTAGTATATCCCCGCAGGGGATGAACACTGAAGCTTTCTTT
>TRBJ2-7|NA|TRBV19|NA
CASSPRTAIRSYEQYF
TGTGCCAGTAGTCCGCGGACGGCGATTCGTTCTTACGAGCAGTACTTC
>TRBJ2-7|NA|TRBV27|few
CASSLGGLEYEQYF
TGTGCCAGCAGTTTAGGGGGACTGGAGTACGAGCAGTACTTC
>TRBJ2-7|NA|TRBV20-1|NA
CSARLLYEQYF
TGCAGTGCTAGACTCCTCTACGAGCAGTACTTC
>TRBJ2-2|NA|TRBV18|once
CASSPFSGTLSTGELFF
TGTGCCAGCTCACCTTTTTCGGGGACCCTAAGCACCGGGGAGCTGTTTTTT
>TRBJ1-2|NA|TRBV5-8|NA
CASSLRAGRPNYGYTF
TGTGCCAGCAGCTTGAGGGCGGGACGGCCTAACTATGGCTACACCTTC